This passage covers 23 T cell receptor beta chains from one sample sequenced in a study of T cells in Graves' hyperthyroidism and ophthalmopathy. TCR beta CDR3 region amplification was performed from RNA transcripts. In the first-round RT-PCR of the TCR CDR3, the HTBI primer set was used. A single record per CDR3 protein comes from TCRdb applying MiXCR to the multiplex PCR reads. The table shows about 510,000 distinct CDR3 sequences, with roughly 15% occurring only once. Sequenced material: blood. These receptors were collected from a woman aged 40-49 years with Graves' hyperthyroidism.

Many counts were recorded for this clonotype. The chain links TRBV20-1 to TRBJ1-5; D unresolved. From germline, CDR1 is DFQATT and CDR2 SNEGSKA (reference sequence). Trimming took 3 bases from V and 0 from J, leaving 12 bases between them. The CDR3 runs 15 residues. In DNA, the CDR3 is TGCAGTGCTAGTACCAGCTCCTATAGCAATCAGCCCCAGCATTTT. As protein: CSASTSSYSNQPQHF.

This clonotype was seen only a few times. The chain couples TRBV12-3 or TRBV12-4 to TRBJ2-3, with 7 positions matching TRBD2. The V gene end was trimmed by 6 bases and the J gene end by 2 bases; junction bases not matched to a gene: 8. This CDR3 contains 15 residues. The CDR3 spells CASSPTSRLTDTQYF. CDR3 nucleotides: TGTGCCAGCAGCCCGACTAGCAGACTCACAGATACGCAGTATTTT.

The J gene is TRBJ2-1, the V gene TRBV7-9; D may correspond to TRBD1 or TRBD2 (5 bases each). Germline values: CDR1 SEHNR, CDR2 FQNEAQ (reference sequence). CDR3 length: 16 residues. Deletions cut 4 bases from V and 7 bases from J, with 20 bases between. CDR3 nucleotides: TGTGCCAGCAGCTCCCGCCCACAGGTTCAGCGGAATGAGCAGTTCTTC. Amino acid sequence: CASSSRPQVQRNEQFF.

In this sample, this clonotype turned up many times. The chain has TRBV7-3 and TRBJ2-3; D is unclear. The V end lost 1 base, the J end lost 1 base, and 12 bases lay between the germline ends. Germline loops: CDR1 SGHTA, CDR2 FQGTGA. There are 16 residues in the CDR3. The DNA of the CDR3 is TGTGCCAGCAGCTTAAATCCCCCACCGGGCACAGATACGCAGTATTTT. Protein: CASSLNPPPGTDTQYF.

Many counts were recorded for this clonotype. The chain uses TRBV6-5 and TRBJ2-1, with 13 bases that match TRBD2. From germline, CDR1 is MNHEY and CDR2 SVGAGI. J was trimmed by 0 bases and V by 2 bases; bases with no gene match: 4. The CDR3 is 18 amino acids. CDR3 nucleotides: TGTGCCAGCAGTTACCCCAGGACTAGCGGGAGCTCCTACAATGAGCAGTTCTTC. Its protein is CASSYPRTSGSSYNEQFF.

This clonotype showed up many times. V gene TRBV20-1 combines with J gene TRBJ2-7, with 7 bases matching TRBD2. Germline V gene lookup returns CDR1 DFQATT and CDR2 SNEGSKA (reference sequence). V dropped 0 bases and J dropped 6; count of bases not matched to a gene: 8. This CDR3 region has 14 residues. The CDR3 sequence is CSARDGLGESEQYF. The CDR3 nucleotides read TGCAGTGCTAGAGATGGACTAGGGGAGTCCGAGCAGTACTTC.

For this clonotype: A much more abundant neighbour one base away suggests this may be a read error. The conserved phenylalanine or tryptophan normally closing the CDR3 is absent here, so this likely arose from a read error. The chain employs TRBV12-3 or TRBV12-4 and TRBJ2-3; possible D gene TRBD2, 6 bases. Trimming left V 5 bases short and J 5 bases short, with 17 bases between. This CDR3 comprises 15 residues. This CDR3 is CASSPRGSGGDTQYS. CDR3 bases: TGTGCCAGCAGTCCTCGGGGTAGCGGAGGAGATACGCAGTATTCT.

Many counts were recorded for this clonotype. The chain employs TRBV3-1 and TRBJ2-1, with D possibly matching TRBD2 (5 bases). The CDR3 runs to 17 residues. The germline V and J ends were trimmed by 0 bases and 1 base, with 13 bases remaining between them. Germline CDR1 LGHDT, CDR2 YNNKEL (reference sequence). CDR3 DNA sequence: TGTGCCAGCAGCCAAGATATAGGCAGGACTTCCTACAATGAGCAGTTCTTC. It specifies CASSQDIGRTSYNEQFF.

This clonotype occurred many times. The chain recombines TRBV3-1 with TRBJ1-2, with 9 bases identical to TRBD1. The CDR3 runs to 16 residues. In germline, CDR1 is LGHDT, CDR2 YNNKEL (reference sequence). J was trimmed by 5 bases and V by 4 bases; bases with no gene match: 11. CDR3 in amino acids: CASSLRDRATIYGYTF. As DNA, the CDR3 is TGTGCCAGCAGCCTACGGGACAGGGCTACGATTTATGGCTACACCTTC.

This clonotype has at least ten counts. The CDR3 sequence is CASSLQWTGSVEAFF. The CDR3, as DNA: TGTGCCAGCAGCTTACAATGGACAGGGTCGGTTGAAGCTTTCTTT. The chain is built from TRBV11-2 and TRBJ1-1; 8 bases line up with TRBD1. With 2 bases clipped from V and 7 bases from J, the junction kept 9 bases outside the gene matches. Per germline, CDR1 SGHAT and CDR2 FQNNGV. The CDR3 consists of 15 residues.

This clonotype showed up many times. CDR3 region: CASSHRTGGAEAFF. CDR3 sequence (DNA): TGTGCCAGCAGCCACCGAACAGGGGGCGCTGAAGCTTTCTTT. The chain uses TRBV3-1 and TRBJ1-1, with TRBD1 identical over 9 bases. This CDR3 comprises 14 residues. Germline V gene sequence: CDR1 LGHDT, CDR2 YNNKEL (reference sequence). V lost 3 bases, J lost 6 bases, and 5 bases stayed unmatched.

V and J are TRBV6-1 and TRBJ1-1; the D is unclear. Germline CDR1 is MNHNS and CDR2 is SASEGT. The length of the CDR3 is 14 residues. V lost 6 bases and J lost 0, with 11 bases in between. The CDR3, as DNA: TGTGCCAGCAGACAAAACCGCATGAACACTGAAGCTTTCTTT. This sequence encodes CASRQNRMNTEAFF.

This clonotype was found many times. The chain joins TRBV15 to TRBJ2-3, with D perhaps TRBD2 (6 bases). V was shortened by 1 base and J by 0 bases, with 8 bases between the two germline ends. The germline V gene has CDR1 LNHNV and CDR2 YYDKDF (reference sequence). The CDR3 sequence is 15 residues long. CDR3 loop: CATSRGAGSTDTQYF. The CDR3 nucleotides read TGTGCCACCAGCAGAGGTGCGGGGAGCACAGATACGCAGTATTTT.

This clonotype has at least ten counts. The chain is built from TRBV3-1 and TRBJ2-7; 12 bases fit TRBD1. The CDR3 contains 14 residues. Trimming removed 5 bases from V and 4 bases from J; junction bases left unmatched: 3. CDR1 is LGHDT, CDR2 YNNKEL, per germline (reference sequence). This CDR3 is CASSMGQGAYEQYF. CDR3 nucleotide sequence: TGTGCCAGCAGCATGGGACAGGGGGCTTACGAGCAGTACTTC.

The gene calls are TRBV28 and TRBJ1-5; 7 bases fit TRBD1. Germline-derived CDR1 and CDR2 are MDHEN and SYDVKM. J lost 2 bases, V lost 4 bases, and 8 bases had no gene match. CDR3 length: 16 amino acids. Written as DNA, the CDR3 is TGTGCCAGCAGTTCGATAGGGACAGCTGGCAATCAGCCCCAGCATTTT. Its translation: CASSSIGTAGNQPQHF. The complete variable domain, with remaining parts taken from reference TRBV28 and TRBJ1-5, reads DVKVTQSSRYLVKRTGEKVFLECVQDMDHENMFWYRQDPGLGLRLIYFSYDVKMKEKGDIPEGYSVSREKKERFSLILESASTNQTSMYLCASSSIGTAGNQPQHFGDGTRLSIL.

The chain has TRBV6-1 and TRBJ2-2; the match to TRBD2 covers 11 bases. The length of the CDR3 is 17 residues. CDR1 is MNHNS and CDR2 is SASEGT in the germline V gene. V lost 10 bases to trimming and J lost 3 bases; unmatched junction nucleotides: 13. The CDR3 DNA follows: TGTGCCACAACTCCACTAGCGGGAGTGAAGGACACCGGGGAGCTGTTTTTT. It yields the protein CATTPLAGVKDTGELFF.

This clonotype was recorded at least ten times. This sequence joins TRBV6-6 and TRBJ2-1, with 9 bases matching TRBD2. Germline CDR1 reads MNHNY; CDR2 reads SVGAGI (reference sequence). V shed 2 bases, J shed 9 bases, and the junction held 14 bases outside the gene matches. The CDR3 totals 17 residues. The CDR3, as DNA: TGTGCCAGCAGTTACAGCTCAGGCGGGAGCGGGAGGAGTGAGCAGTTCTTC. Protein: CASSYSSGGSGRSEQFF.

This clonotype came up many times. The J gene is TRBJ2-3, the V gene TRBV5-1, with D possibly being TRBD1 (6 bases). The CDR3 has 15 residues. Germline CDR1 and CDR2: SGHRS and YFSETQ. The V and J ends lost 7 bases and 3 bases respectively, with 18 bases between them. CDR3 bases: TGCGCCAGCGTGTCGGGGATACAGGGAACAGATACGCAGTATTTT. This sequence encodes CASVSGIQGTDTQYF.

This clonotype has a count of ten or more. The gene calls are TRBV20-1 and TRBJ2-7; 13 bases are a match to TRBD2. This CDR3 contains 15 residues. The trim removed 6 bases at V and 3 bases at J, leaving 8 bases unmatched. Germline values: CDR1 DFQATT, CDR2 SNEGSKA (reference sequence). The CDR3 nucleotides read TGCAGTGCGAAAGGACTAGCGGGAGACTACTACGAGCAGTACTTC. Translating gives CSAKGLAGDYYEQYF.

This clonotype appeared many times. The chain carries TRBV12-3 or TRBV12-4 and TRBJ1-5, with unresolved D. This CDR3 has 14 amino acids. Trimming took 3 bases from V and 5 from J, leaving 11 bases between them. The CDR3 DNA sequence: TGTGCCAGCAGTTTTCACGGTGTGGATCAGCCCCAGCATTTT. Translating gives CASSFHGVDQPQHF.

This clonotype showed up just a few times. The CDR3 protein is CASSSQTGGWGEQFF. In DNA, the CDR3 is TGTGCCAGCAGTTCCCAAACGGGGGGGTGGGGTGAGCAGTTCTTC. This rearrangement joins TRBV6-1 to TRBJ2-1; 8 bases align to TRBD2. The CDR3 spans 15 residues. V lost 5 bases, J lost 9 bases, and 12 bases stayed unmatched. Germline loops: CDR1 MNHNS, CDR2 SASEGT.

This clonotype was found many times. The chain joins TRBV24-1 to TRBJ2-2; TRBD1 is a possible D gene (7 bases). Trimming pared 0 bases from V and 4 bases from J, leaving 8 bases between. Germline V gene lookup returns CDR1 KGHDR and CDR2 SFDVKD. The CDR3 loop spans 15 amino acids. CDR3 sequence reads: CATSDLQGGTGELFF. CDR3 DNA sequence: TGTGCCACCAGTGATTTGCAGGGGGGCACCGGGGAGCTGTTTTTT.

This clonotype was counted many times. The chain couples TRBV5-1 to TRBJ2-7; possibly TRBD1 for D (5 bases). Germline CDR1 reads SGHRS; CDR2 reads YFSETQ. The CDR3 runs 16 residues. The ends were cut back, 4 bases at V and 0 bases at J, with 17 bases in the middle. The CDR3 spells CASSLGPGESSYEQYF. CDR3 DNA sequence: TGCGCCAGCAGCCTGGGGCCTGGAGAGAGCTCCTACGAGCAGTACTTC. Full variable domain (remainder filled in from reference TRBV5-1 and TRBJ2-7): KAGVTQTPRYLIKTRGQQVTLSCSPISGHRSVSWYQQTPGQGLQFLFEYFSETQRNKGNFPGRFSGRQFSNSRSEMNVSTLELGDSALYLCASSLGPGESSYEQYFGPGTRLTVT.